The clone carrying this T cell receptor beta chain was seen only once. Its specificity is not known. Profiling relied on immunoSEQ multiplex PCR, and the TCRdb table lists in-frame clones only, not all of them. The sample records approximately 38,000 clones, 88% being singletons. The germline V gene encodes CDR1 SGHTA and CDR2 FQGNSA. Trimming left V 0 bases short and J 9 bases short, with 12 bases between. The CDR3 is 15 amino acids. The entry originates in a study of CD4 T cells in relation to SARS-CoV-2 and coronaviruses. Study results and limitations: Pre-pandemic and post-infection samples never came from the same donor.

The sequencing sample was made of memory CD4+ T cells from PBMCs. The clonotype was recovered from an adult with COVID-19. This chain uses TRBV7-2 with TRBJ1-6; the D is unclear. CDR3 amino acids: CASSLAPRRFSPLHF. In DNA form, the CDR3 reads TGTGCCAGCAGCTTAGCGCCCAGACGGTTTTCACCCCTCCACTTT. The full variable domain, in which reference TRBV7-2 and TRBJ1-6 provide the parts outside the CDR3, is GAGVSQSPSNKVTEKGKDVELRCDPISGHTALYWYRQSLGQGLEFLIYFQGNSAPDKSGLPSDRFSAERTGGSVSTLTIQRTQQEDSAVYLCASSLAPRRFSPLHFGNGTRLTVT.